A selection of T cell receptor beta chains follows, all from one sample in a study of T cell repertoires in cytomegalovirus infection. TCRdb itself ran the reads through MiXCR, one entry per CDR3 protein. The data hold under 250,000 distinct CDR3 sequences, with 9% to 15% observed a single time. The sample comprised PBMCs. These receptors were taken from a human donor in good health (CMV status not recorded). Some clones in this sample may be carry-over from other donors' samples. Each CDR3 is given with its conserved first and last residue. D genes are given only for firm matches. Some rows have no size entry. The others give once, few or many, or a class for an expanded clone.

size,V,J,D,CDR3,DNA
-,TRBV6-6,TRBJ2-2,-,CASKGNTGELFF,TGTGCCAGCAAGGGGAACACCGGGGAGCTGTTTTTT
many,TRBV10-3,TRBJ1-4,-,CAISGNRVEKLFF,TGTGCCATCAGTGGAAACAGGGTTGAAAAACTGTTTTTT
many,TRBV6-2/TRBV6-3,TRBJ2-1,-,CASSDWGEQFF,TGTGCCAGCAGTGACTGGGGTGAGCAGTTCTTC
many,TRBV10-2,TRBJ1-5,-,CASSEQAYQPQHF,TGCGCCAGCTCGGAACAGGCCTATCAGCCCCAGCATTTT
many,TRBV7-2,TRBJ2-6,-,CASSLGGANVLTF,TGTGCCAGCAGCTTAGGTGGGGCCAACGTCCTGACTTTC
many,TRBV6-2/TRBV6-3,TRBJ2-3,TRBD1,CASSSRGHQDTQYF,TGTGCCAGCAGTTCCAGGGGGCATCAAGATACGCAGTATTTT
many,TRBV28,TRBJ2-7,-,CASRSLSLVNKQYF,TGTGCCAGCAGATCTCTTAGCCTCGTAAACAAGCAGTACTTC
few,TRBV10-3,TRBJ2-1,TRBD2,CAISGAGASNEQFF,TGTGCCATCAGTGGAGCGGGGGCCTCGAATGAGCAGTTCTTC
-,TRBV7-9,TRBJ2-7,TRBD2,CASSSWTSGGAYEQYF,TGTGCCAGCAGCTCCTGGACTAGCGGGGGTGCCTACGAGCAGTACTTC
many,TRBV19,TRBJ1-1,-,CASSISRGNTEAFF,TGTGCCAGTAGTATTAGCAGAGGGAACACTGAAGCTTTCTTT
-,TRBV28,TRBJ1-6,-,CASSYGQSSSPLHF,TGTGCCAGCAGTTATGGGCAGTCTAGTTCACCCCTCCACTTT
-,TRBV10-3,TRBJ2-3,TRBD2,CASAGGQGADTQYF,TGTGCCAGTGCGGGGGGGCAAGGCGCAGATACGCAGTATTTT
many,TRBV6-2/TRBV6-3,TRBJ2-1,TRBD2,CASSPGLAGGPKYNEQFF,TGTGCCAGCAGCCCGGGACTAGCGGGAGGGCCGAAGTACAATGAGCAGTTCTTC
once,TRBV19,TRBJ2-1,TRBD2,CASRAGDRSDEQFF,TGTGCCAGTAGAGCGGGGGACCGATCGGATGAGCAGTTCTTC
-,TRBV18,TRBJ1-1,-,CASSPLTTTVNTEAFF,TGTGCCAGCTCACCACTTACTACCACAGTGAACACTGAAGCTTTCTTT
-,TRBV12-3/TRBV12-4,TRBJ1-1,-,CASSPGGTPERAFF,TGTGCCAGCAGCCCCGGAGGAACCCCGGAGCGAGCTTTCTTT
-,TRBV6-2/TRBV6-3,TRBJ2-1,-,CASSYIATSYNEQFF,TGTGCCAGCAGTTACATCGCGACTTCCTACAATGAGCAGTTCTTC
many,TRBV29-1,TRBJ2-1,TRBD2,CSVTGLANNEQFF,TGCAGCGTAACGGGACTAGCTAACAATGAGCAGTTCTTC
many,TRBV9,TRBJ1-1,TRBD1,CASSVVDRAPEAFF,TGTGCCAGCAGCGTAGTCGACAGGGCCCCTGAAGCTTTCTTT
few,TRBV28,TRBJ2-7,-,CASTQGGRAYEQYF,TGTGCCAGCACTCAGGGAGGCAGGGCCTACGAGCAGTACTTC
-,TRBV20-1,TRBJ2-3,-,CSGPWGDTQYF,TGCAGTGGCCCCTGGGGGGATACGCAGTATTTT
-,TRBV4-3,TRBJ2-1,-,CASSQEFVSSYNEQFF,TGCGCCAGCAGCCAAGAGTTCGTCAGCTCCTACAATGAGCAGTTCTTC
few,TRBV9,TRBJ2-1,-,CASSVDVLGRGYNEQFF,TGTGCCAGCAGCGTAGACGTTTTGGGGCGGGGATACAATGAGCAGTTCTTC
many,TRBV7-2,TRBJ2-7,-,CASSFDYEQYF,TGTGCCAGCAGCTTCGATTACGAGCAGTACTTC
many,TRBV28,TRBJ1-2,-,CASRRTSNYGYTF,TGTGCCAGCAGACGGACCTCTAACTATGGCTACACCTTC
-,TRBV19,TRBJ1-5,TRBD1,CVSSSRTGGSNQPQHF,TGTGTCAGTAGTTCCCGGACAGGGGGCTCCAATCAGCCCCAGCATTTT
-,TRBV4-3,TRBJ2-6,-,CASSQGLSGRSGANVLTF,TGCGCCAGCAGCCAAGGGTTGTCGGGTAGGTCTGGGGCCAACGTCCTGACTTTC
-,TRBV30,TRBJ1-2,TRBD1,CAWSVPTGGYGYTF,TGTGCCTGGAGTGTACCGACAGGGGGATATGGCTACACCTTC
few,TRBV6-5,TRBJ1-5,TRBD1,CASSYSLSSGTGSQPQHF,TGTGCCAGCAGTTACTCGTTATCGTCCGGGACAGGGTCCCAGCCCCAGCATTTT
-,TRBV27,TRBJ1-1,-,CASSLARGTTEAFF,TGTGCCAGCAGTTTAGCGAGGGGGACCACTGAAGCTTTCTTT
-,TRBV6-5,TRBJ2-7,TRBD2,CATTGTTTWEQYF,TGTGCCACCACCGGGACTACTACGTGGGAGCAGTACTTC
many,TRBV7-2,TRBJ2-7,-,CASSPRLVNYEQYF,TGTGCCAGCAGCCCTCGACTAGTTAACTACGAGCAGTACTTC
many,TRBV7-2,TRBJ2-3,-,CASSSGTHTDTQYF,TGTGCCAGCAGCTCCGGGACCCACACAGATACGCAGTATTTT
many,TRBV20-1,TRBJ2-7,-,CSARDGLLSSYEQYF,TGCAGTGCTAGAGATGGCCTACTGAGCTCCTACGAGCAGTACTTC
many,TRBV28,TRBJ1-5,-,CASRPPLSNQPQHF,TGTGCCAGCAGGCCCCCCTTGAGCAATCAGCCCCAGCATTTT
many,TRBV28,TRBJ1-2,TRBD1,CASSFFNRGYGYTF,TGTGCCAGCAGTTTTTTCAACAGGGGCTATGGCTACACCTTC
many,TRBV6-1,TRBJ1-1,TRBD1,CASSTGQGRTEAFF,TGTGCCAGCAGTACTGGACAGGGTCGAACTGAAGCTTTCTTT
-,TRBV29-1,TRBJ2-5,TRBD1,CSAQTGGAETQYF,TGCAGCGCGCAAACAGGGGGCGCGGAGACCCAGTACTTC
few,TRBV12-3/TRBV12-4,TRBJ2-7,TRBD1,CASSWGDREDF,TGTGCCAGCAGTTGGGGGGACAGGGAGGACTTC
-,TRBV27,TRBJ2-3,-,CASRPQGVGTDTQYF,TGTGCCAGCAGGCCCCAAGGGGTGGGCACAGATACGCAGTATTTT
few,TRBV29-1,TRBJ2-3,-,CSVDPRGPDTQYF,TGCAGCGTCGACCCCAGGGGTCCAGATACGCAGTATTTT
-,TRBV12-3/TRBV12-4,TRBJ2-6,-,CAIRQASGANVLTF,TGTGCCATCCGACAGGCCTCTGGGGCCAACGTCCTGACTTTC
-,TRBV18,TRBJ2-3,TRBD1,CASSPRQGAKADTQYF,TGTGCCAGCTCTCCGAGACAGGGGGCGAAGGCAGATACGCAGTATTTT
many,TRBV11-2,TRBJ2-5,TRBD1,CASSLNRGNSLQETQYF,TGTGCCAGCAGCTTAAACAGGGGGAATTCCCTTCAAGAGACCCAGTACTTC
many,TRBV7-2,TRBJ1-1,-,CASSTRGVFGTEAFF,TGTGCCAGCAGCACAAGAGGGGTTTTTGGAACTGAAGCTTTCTTT
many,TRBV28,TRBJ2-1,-,CASSLGPLNEQFF,TGTGCCAGCAGTTTAGGGCCCTTGAATGAGCAGTTCTTC
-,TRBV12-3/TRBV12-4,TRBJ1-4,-,CASSRPNEKLFF,TGTGCCAGCTCGAGACCGAATGAAAAACTGTTTTTT
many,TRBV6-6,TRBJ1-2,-,CASRDSRSGPPVSYGYTF,TGTGCCAGCAGAGACTCGAGGTCCGGGCCTCCTGTCAGCTATGGCTACACCTTC
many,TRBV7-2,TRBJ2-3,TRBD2,CASSFSIAGSTDTQYF,TGTGCCAGCAGCTTCAGTATAGCGGGGTCCACAGATACGCAGTATTTT
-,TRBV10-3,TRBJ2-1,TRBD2,CATKGTSIRDEQFF,TGTGCCACCAAGGGGACTAGCATAAGGGATGAGCAGTTCTTC
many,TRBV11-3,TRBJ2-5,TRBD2,CASSLGLAGVETQYF,TGTGCCAGCAGCTTAGGACTAGCGGGAGTGGAGACCCAGTACTTC